Each of the 18 T cell receptor beta chains below was sequenced from the same sample in a study of PD-L1 blockade in urothelial cancer. TCRdb keeps only in-frame clones here, not all; method: immunoSEQ multiplex PCR. There are about 87,000 clones in the sample; around 84% occur only once, and about 2.1% lies in the top ten. The time point was: pretreatment peripheral blood. Sequenced material: PBMCs, taken around atezolizumab (anti-PD-L1) treatment. These receptors were collected from a man between 60 and 70 years old with urothelial cancer.

The chain employs TRBV5-1 and TRBJ2-5; TRBD2 matches at 9 bases. The CDR3 covers 16 residues. Germline V gives CDR1 SGHRS, CDR2 YFSETQ. The trim removed 3 bases at V and 5 bases at J, leaving 11 bases unmatched. In DNA, the CDR3 is TGCGCCAGCAGCTCAAGCTGGCGGGGGGGCCCGGAGACCCAGTACTTC. It translates to CASSSSWRGGPETQYF.

The V and J genes are TRBV6-1 and TRBJ2-7; D unclear. V gave up 0 bases and J gave up 2 bases, with 2 bases separating them. Germline V gene sequence: CDR1 MNHNS, CDR2 SASEGT. This CDR3 is built from 12 residues. As DNA, the CDR3 is TGTGCCAGCAGTGAAGCTACCTACGAGCAGTACTTC. Translation gives CASSEATYEQYF.

The chain has TRBV5-8 and TRBJ2-3, with 7 bases fitting TRBD1. The CDR3 totals 15 residues. CDR1 is SGHTS, CDR2 YDEGEE, per germline. V was pared by 4 bases and J by 0 bases, with 5 bases of the junction left unmatched. The CDR3 region has the DNA TGTGCCAGCAGCAGAAGACAGGGAAGCACAGATACGCAGTATTTT. This sequence encodes CASSRRQGSTDTQYF.

The chain recombines TRBV6-1 with TRBJ1-1; D perhaps matches TRBD1 (6 bases). The CDR3 contains 15 residues. Germline CDR1 MNHNS, CDR2 SASEGT. Trimming took 2 bases from V and 0 from J, leaving 10 bases between them. The DNA of the CDR3 is TGTGCCAGCAGTGAACAGGGGTCCCTGAACACTGAAGCTTTCTTT. It yields the protein CASSEQGSLNTEAFF.

Only one count was recorded for this clone. The chain is built from TRBV27 and TRBJ1-5; D remains unclear. Germline V gene sequence: CDR1 MNHEY, CDR2 SMNVEV (reference sequence). The V end lost 5 bases, the J end lost 0 bases, and 8 bases lay between the germline ends. This CDR3 has 14 residues. The CDR3 loop is CASSTAYSNQPQHF. The CDR3 DNA follows: TGTGCCAGCAGTACAGCATATAGCAATCAGCCCCAGCATTTT.

The CDR3 DNA reads TGTGCCAGCAGCTTAGACGGGACAGGGTTCTACGAGCAGTACTTC. This gives the protein CASSLDGTGFYEQYF. The chain links TRBV7-8 to TRBJ2-7; 9 bases align to TRBD1. CDR1 and CDR2 (germline): SGHVS, FQNEAQ. Trimming took 1 base from V and 3 from J; bases not matched to a gene: 4. The CDR3 length is 15 residues.

This chain connects TRBV29-1 to TRBJ2-7; 9 bases align to TRBD1. V trimming: 6 bases; J trimming: 0 bases; junction bases outside the gene matches: 6. Germline V gives CDR1 SQVTM, CDR2 ANQGSEA. This CDR3 contains 14 residues. As DNA, the CDR3 is TGCAGCGTCATGACAGGGGGTAGCTCCTACGAGCAGTACTTC. The encoded protein is CSVMTGGSSYEQYF.

The chain couples TRBV10-3 to TRBJ2-7; no clear D. Trimming removed 6 bases from V and 2 bases from J, with 5 bases in between. Germline V gives CDR1 ENHRY, CDR2 SYGVKD. This CDR3 is 11 amino acids long. CDR3 region: CAIRTAYEQYF. The CDR3 DNA sequence: TGTGCCATCAGAACAGCCTACGAGCAGTACTTC.

This chain connects TRBV28 to TRBJ2-7; D ambiguous. V dropped 6 bases and J dropped 12 bases, with 18 bases sitting between them. This CDR3 is built from 12 residues. CDR1 and CDR2 (germline): MDHEN, SYDVKM. The CDR3 region has the DNA TGTGCCAGCAGCCCTAGGTATGCAGAGAGGTACTTC. Its translation: CASSPRYAERYF.

Of note for this clone: Germline and junction disagree at one end, which may indicate a read error. The V and J genes are TRBV5-4 and TRBJ2-7, with 8 bases identical to TRBD1. Germline V gene data show CDR1 as SGHNT and CDR2 as YYREEE (reference sequence). This CDR3 contains 14 residues. The CDR3 is CASSQQTGDYEQYF. In DNA form, the CDR3 reads TGCGCCAGCAGCCAGCAGACAGGGGACTACGAGCAGTACTTC.

This clone appeared once. DNA of the CDR3: TGTGCCAGCAGCCCCTTAGGGGCGGGGGGACTCCACGCCATCGATGAGCAGTTCTTC. Encoded protein: CASSPLGAGGLHAIDEQFF. V usage is TRBV7-9 and J usage is TRBJ2-1, with 8 bases identical to TRBD2. The CDR3 length is 19 residues. Germline CDR1 and CDR2: SEHNR and FQNEAQ (reference sequence). With 5 bases clipped from V and 8 bases from J, the junction kept 23 bases outside the gene matches.

This clone was recorded a few times. The chain uses TRBV5-1 and TRBJ2-7, with unresolved D. The CDR3 is 13 residues long. V was trimmed by 0 bases and J by 3 bases, leaving 7 bases between them. CDR1 and CDR2 (germline): SGHRS, YFSETQ. The CDR3 is CASSLEGGYEQYF. The CDR3 DNA follows: TGCGCCAGCAGCTTGGAAGGCGGCTACGAGCAGTACTTC.

The chain is built from TRBV28 and TRBJ1-3; a possible D gene is TRBD1 (6 bases). CDR1 MDHEN and CDR2 SYDVKM come from the germline V gene. The CDR3 runs to 15 residues. V was trimmed by 2 bases and J by 2 bases, leaving 10 bases between them. CDR3 sequence reads: CASSLVTGTGNTIYF. Here the CDR3 DNA reads TGTGCCAGCAGTTTAGTCACAGGGACTGGAAACACCATATATTTT. The entire variable domain, with the rest obtained from reference TRBV28 and TRBJ1-3, is as follows: DVKVTQSSRYLVKRTGEKVFLECVQDMDHENMFWYRQDPGLGLRLIYFSYDVKMKEKGDIPEGYSVSREKKERFSLILESASTNQTSMYLCASSLVTGTGNTIYFGEGSWLTVV.

CDR3 loop: CASSQTVSNEQFF. The CDR3 DNA follows: TGTGCCAGTAGCCAGACAGTATCCAATGAGCAGTTCTTC. This chain links TRBV19 with TRBJ2-1; the D gene is possibly TRBD1 (5 bases). The CDR3 is 13 amino acids. The ends were cut back, 6 bases at V and 6 bases at J, with 12 bases in the middle. The V gene's germline CDR1 is LNHDA and CDR2 SQIVND (reference sequence).

The chain has TRBV19 and TRBJ2-1, with TRBD1 matching 9 bases. CDR3 length: 15 amino acids. The germline V gene has CDR1 LNHDA and CDR2 SQIVND (reference sequence). Trimming at V came to 7 bases and at J to 0 bases, leaving 4 bases not matched to a gene. CDR3 region: CASTDRGSSYNEQFF. CDR3 DNA: TGTGCCAGTACCGACAGGGGGAGCTCCTACAATGAGCAGTTCTTC.

The gene calls are TRBV28 and TRBJ2-7; tentatively, D is TRBD2 (6 bases). Trimming removed 5 bases at V and 9 bases at J, with 20 bases between. Germline loops: CDR1 MDHEN, CDR2 SYDVKM. CDR3 length: 14 residues. The CDR3 here is CASSPDTGLLGQYF. The CDR3 DNA reads TGTGCCAGCAGTCCTGACACAGGACTACTAGGGCAGTACTTC.

The chain carries TRBV29-1 and TRBJ2-5; D ambiguous. Trimming took off 7 bases at V and 2 bases at J, with 11 bases between the two ends. Germline CDR1 and CDR2: SQVTM and ANQGSEA. The CDR3 consists of 12 residues. The CDR3 nucleotides are TGCAGCGCTGTACCGAGGCAAGAGACCCAGTACTTC. Protein product: CSAVPRQETQYF.

CDR3: CASSLGEGNSPLHF. The DNA of the CDR3 is TGTGCCAGTAGTCTCGGGGAGGGTAATTCACCCCTCCACTTT. The chain combines TRBV19 with TRBJ1-6; unclear D gene. CDR3 length equals 14 residues. The germline V and J ends were trimmed by 5 bases and 6 bases, with 11 bases remaining between them. Germline CDR1 is LNHDA and CDR2 is SQIVND (reference sequence). The full variable domain, with the rest looked up from reference TRBV19 and TRBJ1-6, is DGGITQSPKYLFRKEGQNVTLSCEQNLNHDAMYWYRQDPGQGLRLIYYSQIVNDFQKGDIAEGYSVSREKKESFPLTVTSAQKNPTAFYLCASSLGEGNSPLHFGNGTRLTVT.